This TCR beta chain was recorded in a study of cytomegalovirus exposure and HLA in healthy donors (TCRdb year 2017). Concerning the study at large: In an earlier analysis of about 560 of the donors, approximately 300 Gb of sequence data and 100 million or so unique TCR beta sequences from about 179 million T cells were reported. In an earlier analysis of over 550 of the donors, high-throughput TCR beta sequencing was used to judge whether each TCR beta V gene segment behaved as functional or pseudogenic. Class I and class II HLA loci were covered by the typing at four-digit resolution. Typing coverage varied by locus: 629-630 donors for A, B, C, DRB1 and DQB1; roughly 500 for DQA1; approximately 570 for DPA1; approximately 470 for DPB1. A later genetic analysis took genome-wide SNP genotypes for 398 of the 666 donors and used that subset as a discovery cohort. A handful of DR-DQ haplotypes were handled as single units for association and clustering because linkage in the cohort was strong. The study aimed to test whether cataloging public T cell receptors could reveal signatures of past pathogen exposure. In the later analysis, no new phenotypic data were used to find candidate immune exposures; instead, reliance was placed on TCR beta sequences and their occurrence across donors. The genetic ancestry cluster associated with self-reported Caucasian donors included over 80% of the 398 genotyped donors. To study patterns of TCR occurrence, a later analysis re-analyzed previously published TCR beta repertoires from 650 to 750 donors and added high-resolution HLA genotyping. Approximately 300 gigabases of sequencing data and around 85 million unique TCR sequences made up an early release that covered 640 HLA-typed donors. Donor age, sex, ethnicity and CMV serostatus were collected together with the repertoire data. All discovery cohort repertoires had been generated on a single sequencing platform. The study combined high-throughput TCR immunosequencing, statistical association of individual TCRs with disease status, and machine learning to predict cytomegalovirus infection status. The T cell repertoires of about 700 subjects were profiled by immunosequencing and related to cytomegalovirus serostatus. Across around 400 genotyped donors of the cohort, an average of about 240,000 unique TCR beta nucleotide sequences per donor were sequenced, and 15% to 20% of those sequences were non-productive. A separate validation cohort of more than 100 different subjects was used in addition to the approximately 700-subject first cohort.

The cohort comprised under 700 healthy bone marrow donors. All cohort members were sampled while nominally healthy, although unrecorded immune exposures were likely present. The donor was CMV seropositive and belonged to the group of 270 or so seropositive cohort members. Each donor provided a peripheral blood sample, and peripheral blood mononuclear cells were used for TCR beta sequencing. Genomic DNA was extracted from the blood cell samples with the Qiagen DNeasy Blood Extraction Kit. Receptor libraries were prepared by the immunoSEQ multiplex PCR assay. A mixture of 60 forward primers for TCR Vbeta segments and 13 reverse primers for TCR Jbeta segments was used in the multiplex PCR. Amplification of the CDR3 region of rearranged TCR beta genes was performed with a multiplex PCR assay on genomic DNA. The Illumina HiSeq System was used to sequence the amplified TCR beta libraries as 87-base-pair reads. Under the source paper's analysis protocol: A later analysis tallied 75 million to 95 million unique TCR beta chains across the 700 or so repertoires, and 10 million to 11 million of those chains were shared by two or more donors. Raw reads were error-corrected and collapsed into unique sequences with a nearest-neighbor algorithm that merged closely related sequences to remove PCR and sequencing errors. Alignment of CDR3 sequences to IMGT reference sequences was used to assign V, D and J gene segments. For a sequence to be retained, a match of at least six nucleotides was required to both a V gene segment and a J gene segment. A rearrangement was called productive if the CDR3 had no stop codons and remained in frame with V and J, and every other rearrangement was called non-productive. Following IMGT convention, CDR3 was defined as the stretch from the second conserved V-encoded cysteine to the conserved J-encoded phenylalanine. In an earlier analysis of 500 to 650 of the donors, sequences lacking an unambiguous match to a single V gene segment were excluded. An earlier analysis of 450 to 650 of the donors called V segments functional above 56.7% productive rearrangements and segregating when the between-donor standard deviation exceeded 5%. A statistical classification framework was developed to diagnose cytomegalovirus status using the catalog of TCR beta chain sequences. V and J gene assignment, in a later analysis, came from comparing TCR nucleotide sequences with IMGT/GENE-DB human TR gene sequences. A later analysis assigned CDR3 sequences and most-parsimonious VDJ recombination scenarios with the TCRdist pipeline. In a later analysis, each TCR beta chain was defined by its CDR3 amino acid sequence together with its V-gene family, and reads without a unique V-gene family were excluded. To address suspected cross-contamination and a sequencing artifact, a later analysis removed under 600 highly shared, low-generation-probability nucleotide sequences. For each public chain, a later analysis derived a clonal expansion index from normalized ranks of inferred template counts within each repertoire. In a later analysis, generation probabilities were computed using a VDJ recombination model fitted to out-of-frame rearrangements, and the results were checked against IGoR. In a later analysis, hypergeometric tests were used to score TCR-TCR, TCR-HLA and TCR-CMV co-occurrence, with a repertoire-size bias correction applied to TCR pairs. To estimate false discovery rates, a later analysis permuted the HLA or CMV assignments 20 times. In a later analysis, co-occurring TCRs were grouped using DBSCAN, and TCRdist sequence similarity was added for clustering within HLA-allele-positive subsets. For co-occurrence clustering, repertoires with fewer than 30,000 or more than 120,000 public chains were excluded, along with five repertoires with anomalous nucleotide sharing. The clones in this table, taken by TCRdb from immuneACCESS, are in-frame only. Not every clone is retained; where verified, under half of the shortfall comes from an unresolved V gene, and the cause of the rest is unknown. V, J and clone size were drawn from that table, and D and trimming were deduced from the DNA. The sample has approximately 180,000 clones on record, roughly 78% of them singletons. The ten largest clones represent less than 15% of the sample.

According to the germline V gene, CDR1 reads SGHVS and CDR2 reads FQNEAQ. The CDR3 has 16 amino acids, counting the end cysteine and phenylalanine. Just the 48-base CDR3 DNA is kept, in frame starting at base 1. Trimming at the junction amounts to 3 bases on V and 5 bases on J, and the germline ends lie 19 bases apart. Overall results and qualifications from the work: The sequencing pipeline was judged likely to have produced a cluster of highly shared sequence variants as a technical artifact. In both the original and validation cohorts, the classifier was reported to diagnose cytomegalovirus status with high specificity and sensitivity. Because HLA typing was unavailable for some donors at each locus, only the typed subset was used in association tests. According to a later genetic analysis, donors in an Asian-associated ancestry cluster had fewer N-insertions in productive TCRs than the roughly 670-donor mean. Because the 87-base-pair reads could not distinguish some IMGT-functional V segments, including TRBV6-2 and TRBV6-3, those segments were excluded. In a later analysis, TCR association rates were found to vary across HLA loci, with the most associated TCRs seen for DRB1 alleles and the fewest for HLA-C alleles. Assigning TCR associations to individual alleles was difficult when HLA alleles, especially DR and DQ, strongly co-occurred. It was suggested by the authors that the approach could potentially be generalized to other disease states and immunological phenotypes. A later genetic analysis associated a missense DCLRE1C variant with V-gene and J-gene trimming of TCR beta chains, and an independent cohort replicated the association. A further reported finding was that TCR beta sequences accurately predicted the HLA-A and HLA-B alleles for most subjects in the first cohort. In an earlier analysis of 587 of the donors, most TCR beta V segments were observed in productive rearrangements about 87% or about 30% of the time, broadly matching IMGT annotations. Compared with equally common non-associated chains, HLA-associated TCR beta chains in a later analysis were more clonally expanded and had lower generation probabilities. Most TCR sequences were observed very rarely across donors, whereas some public TCRs were present in many individuals. Roughly uniform sequencing depth across donors was assumed in presence/absence analyses, although this assumption may not hold. A few of the identified cytomegalovirus-associated TCR beta chains were confirmed in vitro to be specific for cytomegalovirus antigens. A later analysis found that most CMV-associated TCR beta chains appeared HLA-restricted, with HLA associations seemingly driven largely by CMV exposure. Specific HLA alleles were associated with about 17,000 TCR beta sequences at a false discovery rate of 0.05 in a later analysis. Because counts were too low, 15 or so rarely observed V segments, including chromosome 9 orphons, were excluded from the earlier analysis of 500 to 700 of the donors. Correlated functional status among segregating V segments might be attributable to linkage disequilibrium, but an unknown experimental factor could not be ruled out. Several of the top co-occurrence clusters appeared to be linked to parvovirus B19, influenza, CMV and Epstein-Barr virus, according to a later analysis. In this cohort, only TCR beta chains were sequenced, and detectable features were limited by the absence of alpha or paired-chain data. Immune exposure information for the cohort was limited to CMV serostatus. A total of about 180 TCR beta chains were listed by the study as associated with cytomegalovirus.

For this clone: This receptor's antigen is unknown. Base qualities were left out, and no much larger clone turns up one base away.

The sequence joins TRBV7-8 to TRBJ1-1, and perhaps TRBD1 as D gene, on 5 matching bases. The clonotype was recovered from a woman aged 50 to 65 in good health and CMV-seropositive. Material for sequencing was PBMCs. The CDR3 reads CASSFRGLSLGTEAFF. The DNA sequence is given as TGTGCCAGCAGCTTCCGGGGACTCTCCCTCGGGACTGAAGCTTTCTTT.